These 15 T cell receptor beta chains were all obtained from the same sample, sequenced in a study of CD8 T cells in ankylosing spondylitis. Via MiXCR, TCRdb re-called the 5' RACE reads, giving one row per CDR3 protein. The data show under 200,000 distinct CDR3 sequences, with around a tenth seen just once and less than 15% held by the top ten. Sequences were obtained from blood, either unsorted or a sorted T cell fraction (not recorded which). The source of these receptors is a female donor with ankylosing spondylitis or in good health (not recorded which).

The chain is built from TRBV11-1 and TRBJ2-2; D is uncertain. Germline lookup yields CDR1 SGHAT and CDR2 FQDESV (reference sequence). V was shortened by 4 bases and J by 3 bases, with 9 bases between the two germline ends. This CDR3 has 14 amino acids. The CDR3 is CASSSLGDTGELFF. The CDR3 coding sequence is TGTGCCAGCAGCTCCCTTGGGGACACCGGGGAGCTGTTTTTT. The complete variable domain, with remaining parts taken from reference TRBV11-1 and TRBJ2-2, reads EAEVAQSPRYKITEKSQAVAFWCDPISGHATLYWYRQILGQGPELLVQFQDESVVDDSQLPKDRFSAERLKGVDSTLKIQPAELGDSAMYLCASSSLGDTGELFFGEGSRLTVL.

V is TRBV9 and J is TRBJ1-1, with TRBD1 identical over 7 bases. The germline V gene encodes CDR1 SGDLS and CDR2 YYNGEE. V shed 4 bases and J 2 bases; nucleotides not matched to a gene: 5. There are 14 residues in the CDR3. The CDR3 DNA reads TGTGCCAGCAGCTTTGGGGACAGCAACACTGAAGCTTTCTTT. This codes for CASSFGDSNTEAFF.

This clonotype was seen repeatedly, ten times or more. The chain recombines TRBV10-3 with TRBJ2-7; 10 bases are shared with TRBD2. Germline CDR1 and CDR2: ENHRY and SYGVKD. CDR3 length equals 16 residues. The junction had 14 bases not matched to a gene; V was cut back by 6 bases and J by 6 bases. CDR3 bases: TGTGCCATCAGCCCCTCCGGGACTAGCGTCTTGGGCGAGCAGTACTTC. Encoded protein: CAISPSGTSVLGEQYF.

This clonotype was observed a handful of times. V is TRBV7-2 and J is TRBJ2-7, with 7 bases matching TRBD1. With V trimmed by 7 bases and J by 5 bases, 5 bases remained unmatched. CDR3 length: 12 amino acids. Germline loops: CDR1 SGHTA, CDR2 FQGNSA. CDR3 bases: TGTGCCAGCACCCGAGGGGGCAACGAGCAGTACTTC. It specifies CASTRGGNEQYF.

This chain connects TRBV11-3 to TRBJ2-7; unclear D gene. Germline V gene sequence: CDR1 SGHNT, CDR2 YENEEA. The ends were cut back, 1 base at V and 9 bases at J, with 4 bases in the middle. The CDR3 is 10 residues long. The CDR3 loop is CASSLGRQYF. As DNA, the CDR3 is TGTGCCAGCAGCTTAGGGCGGCAGTACTTC. The complete variable domain, with remaining parts taken from reference TRBV11-3 and TRBJ2-7, reads EAGVVQSPRYKIIEKKQPVAFWCNPISGHNTLYWYLQNLGQGPELLIRYENEEAVDDSQLPKDRFSAERLKGVDSTLKIQPAELGDSAVYLCASSLGRQYFGPGTRLTVT.

For the CDR3, the DNA is TGTGCCAGCCGGGACAGGGGTAATGATGAGCAGTTCTTC. Protein product: CASRDRGNDEQFF. The genes are TRBV2 and TRBJ2-1; 10 bases are a match to TRBD1. The germline CDR1 and CDR2 sequences are SNHLY and FYNNEI. V lost 8 bases, J lost 8 bases, and 6 bases stayed unmatched. This CDR3 contains 13 residues.

The chain carries TRBV5-5 and TRBJ1-2, with unresolved D. The CDR3 is made up of 11 amino acids. Trimming took 3 bases from V and 8 from J, leaving 8 bases between them. CDR1 is SGHKS and CDR2 is YYEKEE in the germline V gene (reference sequence). This chain's CDR3 is CASSSSWGYTF. The CDR3, as DNA: TGTGCCAGCAGCTCCTCTTGGGGCTACACCTTC.

The genes are TRBV4-3 and TRBJ2-7, with D unresolved. The CDR3 covers 16 residues. V lost 1 base and J lost 0, with 13 bases in between. CDR1 is LGHNA and CDR2 is YSLEER in the germline V gene. The CDR3 DNA sequence: TGCGCCAGCAGCCAAGGGTCACAATCGTTCTCCTACGAGCAGTACTTC. Amino acids: CASSQGSQSFSYEQYF.

This clonotype was picked up a small number of times. The genes are TRBV5-5 and TRBJ2-7; TRBD2 matches at 9 bases. The CDR3 contains 16 residues. Germline loops: CDR1 SGHKS, CDR2 YYEKEE (reference sequence). Trimming cost V 4 bases and J 0 bases; bases outside gene matches: 8. The CDR3 loop is CASSLDPSGISYEQYF. The CDR3 DNA follows: TGTGCCAGCAGCCTTGACCCTAGCGGGATCTCCTACGAGCAGTACTTC. The full variable domain, with the rest looked up from reference TRBV5-5 and TRBJ2-7, is DAGVTQSPTHLIKTRGQQVTLRCSPISGHKSVSWYQQVLGQGPQFIFQYYEKEERGRGNFPDRFSARQFPNYSSELNVNALLLGDSALYLCASSLDPSGISYEQYFGPGTRLTVT.

The chain is built from TRBV15 and TRBJ2-1, with D perhaps TRBD1 (6 bases). Looked up from germline, CDR1 is LNHNV and CDR2 is YYDKDF (reference sequence). The germline V and J ends were trimmed by 8 bases and 7 bases, with 15 bases remaining between them. This CDR3 has 13 amino acids. The CDR3 coding sequence is TGTGCCACCTCGGACGACAGGCGGAATGAGCAGTTCTTC. Its translation: CATSDDRRNEQFF.

The gene calls are TRBV14 and TRBJ2-5; 7 nucleotides align to TRBD2. There are 16 residues in the CDR3. With V trimmed by 4 bases and J by 1 base, 9 bases remained unmatched. CDR1 is SGHDN, CDR2 FVKESK, per germline. The CDR3 DNA reads TGTGCCAGCAGCCCACTTCTAGCGGAAGTCCAAGAGACCCAGTACTTC. Protein product: CASSPLLAEVQETQYF.

At least ten counts were recorded for this clonotype. The chain combines TRBV5-6 with TRBJ2-5; D possibly corresponds to TRBD1 (5 bases). The germline V gene has CDR1 SGHDT and CDR2 YYEEEE. V dropped 10 bases and J dropped 2 bases, with 15 bases sitting between them. There are 13 residues in the CDR3. CDR3 sequence reads: CASSQGGQETQYF. In nucleotides, the CDR3 is TGTGCCTCAAGTCAGGGCGGACAAGAGACCCAGTACTTC.

This clonotype came up many times. This chain joins TRBV12-3 or TRBV12-4 and TRBJ2-7, with D perhaps being TRBD1 or TRBD2 (7 bases each). There are 13 residues in the CDR3. V was shortened by 9 bases and J by 3 bases, with 15 bases between the two germline ends. CDR3 nucleotide sequence: TGTGCCAGTTCGGGGAGGGGGCTCTACGAGCAGTACTTC. Translation: CASSGRGLYEQYF.

This clonotype was counted between two and nine times. V is TRBV4-3 and J is TRBJ2-1; TRBD2 agrees at 13 bases. The length of the CDR3 is 15 residues. V was clipped by 4 bases and J by 7 bases; unmatched bases: 4. The germline gives CDR1 LGHNA, CDR2 YSLEER. The CDR3 region is CASSPGTSGKNEQFF. The CDR3, as DNA: TGCGCCAGCAGCCCAGGGACTAGCGGGAAGAATGAGCAGTTCTTC.

In this sample, this clonotype turned up many times. This sequence joins TRBV5-5 and TRBJ2-1, with D perhaps matching TRBD1 or TRBD2 (5 bases each). Trimming stripped 10 bases from V and 6 bases from J, with 14 bases between. Germline V lookup: CDR1 SGHKS, CDR2 YYEKEE (reference sequence). CDR3 length: 12 amino acids. This chain's CDR3 is CAPQESGNEQFF. DNA of the CDR3: TGTGCCCCACAGGAGAGCGGCAATGAGCAGTTCTTC.